Listed below are T cell receptor beta chains from one sample, sequenced in a study of blood T cell repertoires in COVID-19. Assay: immunoSEQ multiplex PCR; the TCRdb copy retains only in-frame clones and omits some. The table shows some 190,000 clones, with approximately 90% occurring only once. Sequencing used peripheral blood. These receptor sequences come from a man aged 25 to 40 with acute or convalescent COVID-19. CDR3s include the opening cysteine and the closing phenylalanine or tryptophan. Each record gives: CDR3 DNA, CDR3 protein, D gene, V gene, clone size, J gene. D genes are given only for firm matches. Clone size is not always given. Where it is, it says once, few, many or a class for expanded clones.

TGTGCCAGCAGCTTACGTCTAGCGCTAAACAATGAGCAGTTCTTC CASSLRLALNNEQFF . TRBV7-3 . TRBJ2-1
TGTGCCAGCCGCACACATCCGGGACAGGGGGACGAGCAGTACTTC CASRTHPGQGDEQYF TRBD1 TRBV28 . TRBJ2-7
TGTGCCAGCAGCGAGCTAGCGGGAGCTTATGAGCAGTTCTTC CASSELAGAYEQFF TRBD2 TRBV7-3 once TRBJ2-1
TGTGCCAGCAATTCCAGGGGGCAGGGCTACGAGCAGTACTTC CASNSRGQGYEQYF TRBD1 TRBV27 . TRBJ2-7
TGTGCCTGGAGCCGTCAGTCGCTAGCCAAAAACATTCAGTACTTC CAWSRQSLAKNIQYF . TRBV30 . TRBJ2-4
TGTGCCAGCAGCGACAGGGGAGGGACCGGGGAGCTGTTTTTT CASSDRGGTGELFF . TRBV7-8 . TRBJ2-2
TGTGCCAGCAGCTTTAACAGGGGGCTTAACGAAAAACTGTTTTTT CASSFNRGLNEKLFF TRBD1 TRBV13 . TRBJ1-4
TGTGCCAGTAGTATGCGTTCCCAGGCAACACTTGCCTACGAGCAGTACTTC CASSMRSQATLAYEQYF . TRBV19 . TRBJ2-7
TGCGCCAGCAGCTCGAGCGGGAGAGGGACCTACGAGCAGTACTTC CASSSSGRGTYEQYF TRBD2 TRBV5-1 . TRBJ2-7
TGTGCCAGCAGCCAAGATCGGCCAGGGCAGCCTCAGCCCCAGCATTTT CASSQDRPGQPQPQHF . TRBV3-1/TRBV3-2 . TRBJ1-5
TGTGCCAGCAGTACCGGGACAGGGAATCAGCCCCAGCATTTT CASSTGTGNQPQHF TRBD1 TRBV28 few TRBJ1-5
TGTGCCAGCAAGAGGGAGGAGGAAAAACTGTTTTTT CASKREEEKLFF . TRBV7-9 . TRBJ1-4
TGTGCCAGCAGCTTAGGGGCCGGTGCAAACATTCAGTACTTC CASSLGAGANIQYF . TRBV7-3 . TRBJ2-4
TGTGCCATCAAGGGACAGGGGGCCCTCTTGGGAGGAAACACCATATATTTT CAIKGQGALLGGNTIYF TRBD1 TRBV10-3 . TRBJ1-3
TGTGCCAGCAGCGGCCAGACAGGCTCCTATGGCTACACCTTC CASSGQTGSYGYTF . TRBV27 . TRBJ1-2
TGTGCCAGCAGCCACCAGACAGGGATCGGGTATGGCTACACCTTC CASSHQTGIGYGYTF TRBD1 TRBV14 . TRBJ1-2
TGTGCCAGCAGCAGGGCCCCGCGGTCCTACGAGCAGTACTTC CASSRAPRSYEQYF . TRBV28 few TRBJ2-7
TGTGCCAGCAGCTTAGGGGACAGCGTATCACCCCTCCACTTT CASSLGDSVSPLHF TRBD1 TRBV11-2 . TRBJ1-6
TGTGCCAGCCTCAGACAGGGATTGCACAATGAGCAGTTCTTC CASLRQGLHNEQFF TRBD1 TRBV28 . TRBJ2-1
TGTGCCAGCAGCATACAGGGGGGTGAAGCTTTCTTT CASSIQGGEAFF TRBD1 TRBV5-5 . TRBJ1-1
TGTGCCACCAGCAGGGTAAAACTAGCGGGAGGACGCACAGATACGCAGTATTTT CATSRVKLAGGRTDTQYF TRBD2 TRBV15 once TRBJ2-3
TGTGCCAGCAGCTTATTCCTAGCGGGCTACAATGAGCAGTTCTTC CASSLFLAGYNEQFF TRBD2 TRBV11-2 . TRBJ2-1
TGCAGCGGCAGGAGGGGCGAAAATGAGCAGTTCTTC CSGRRGENEQFF . TRBV29-1 . TRBJ2-1
TGTGCCACCAGTGATTTGTTGGCGGGGGATACCTACGAGCAGTACTTC CATSDLLAGDTYEQYF TRBD2 TRBV24-1 . TRBJ2-7
TGCGCCAGCAGTCGAATAACAGGGTCAGATACGCAGTATTTT CASSRITGSDTQYF . TRBV5-1 . TRBJ2-3
TGTGCCAGCAGCCAAGAAGCCCCACTAGCGGGGGAGCAGTTCTTC CASSQEAPLAGEQFF TRBD2 TRBV3-1/TRBV3-2 . TRBJ2-1
TGTGCCAGCAGCCGGAACCGACGGACAGGGTCCGGGGAGCTGTTTTTT CASSRNRRTGSGELFF TRBD1 TRBV14 . TRBJ2-2
TGTGCCATCCGACAGGGGGGGTCTGGAAACACCATATATTTT CAIRQGGSGNTIYF TRBD1 TRBV10-3 . TRBJ1-3
TGTGCCAGCTCACGGAGGGGGCCCTCCTACGAGCAGTACTTC CASSRRGPSYEQYF . TRBV18 . TRBJ2-7
TGCGCCAGCAGCTCCTCTTCTGGACTAGCGGGGGGCGGGACCCAGTACTTC CASSSSSGLAGGGTQYF TRBD2 TRBV5-1 . TRBJ2-5
TGTGCCAGCAGTACAACGGCTTTGGGACTCGGGGAGGAGCAGTTCTTC CASSTTALGLGEEQFF . TRBV6-2/TRBV6-3 . TRBJ2-1
TGTGCCAGCAGCCGAACAGGGGCGGCTGGCTACACCTTC CASSRTGAAGYTF TRBD1 TRBV12-3/TRBV12-4 few TRBJ1-2
TGCGCCAGCAGCCAGATACCGGGACAGGGGGCCTACGAGCAGTACTTC CASSQIPGQGAYEQYF TRBD1 TRBV4-1 . TRBJ2-7
TGCAGTGCTAGTGGGGACAGGAGTTCACCCCTCCACTTT CSASGDRSSPLHF TRBD1 TRBV20-1 once TRBJ1-6
TGTGCCTGCGCATACACTACATACTCTGGAAACACCATATATTTT CACAYTTYSGNTIYF . TRBV19 once TRBJ1-3
TGTGCCAGCAGGAGGGACAGGGGTTCACCCCTCCACTTT CASRRDRGSPLHF TRBD1 TRBV28 . TRBJ1-6
TGTGCCAGCAGCTTAAATTCAGGGGTGAATTCACCCCTCCACTTT CASSLNSGVNSPLHF . TRBV7-2 . TRBJ1-6
TGTGCCAGTAGTCAGTTTTCCGGGACTGAAGCTTTCTTT CASSQFSGTEAFF . TRBV19 . TRBJ1-1
TGCGCCAGCAGCTACGTGGCGGGCAATGAGCAGTTCTTC CASSYVAGNEQFF . TRBV5-1 once TRBJ2-1
TGTGCCAGCAGCGAGGTAACAGGGGGTGTCACTGAAGCTTTCTTT CASSEVTGGVTEAFF TRBD1 TRBV7-9 . TRBJ1-1